This TCR beta chain was sequenced during a study of blood T cell repertoires in COVID-19. At the level of the study: Samples of COVID-19 (acute and convalescent) were obtained from the United States, Italy and Spain. T cells, B-cell-depleted T cells, or PBMCs provided the cDNA or gDNA that served as material.

Study processing details: Amplified reference gene primers provided the basis for estimating nucleated cell counts. The protocol was immunoSEQ multiplex PCR, while the TCRdb copy is restricted to in-frame clones and leaves out a portion. V, J and clone size are those of that table, while D and trimming were read from the DNA. Here the sample spans 110,000 to 150,000 clones, roughly 91% being singletons. Germline lookup yields CDR1 LGHNA and CDR2 YNFKEQ. With 4 bases clipped from V and 0 bases from J, the junction kept 17 bases outside the gene matches. The length of the CDR3 is 19 residues. The sequenced sample was peripheral blood. The receptor comes from a man aged 60 to 75 with active or convalescent COVID-19. The chain uses TRBV4-2 and TRBJ1-2; 7 bases match TRBD1. This chain's CDR3 is CASSPPTGTDSFSNYGYTF. CDR3 nucleotides: TGTGCCAGCAGCCCACCCACCGGGACAGACTCATTTTCTAACTATGGCTACACCTTC.